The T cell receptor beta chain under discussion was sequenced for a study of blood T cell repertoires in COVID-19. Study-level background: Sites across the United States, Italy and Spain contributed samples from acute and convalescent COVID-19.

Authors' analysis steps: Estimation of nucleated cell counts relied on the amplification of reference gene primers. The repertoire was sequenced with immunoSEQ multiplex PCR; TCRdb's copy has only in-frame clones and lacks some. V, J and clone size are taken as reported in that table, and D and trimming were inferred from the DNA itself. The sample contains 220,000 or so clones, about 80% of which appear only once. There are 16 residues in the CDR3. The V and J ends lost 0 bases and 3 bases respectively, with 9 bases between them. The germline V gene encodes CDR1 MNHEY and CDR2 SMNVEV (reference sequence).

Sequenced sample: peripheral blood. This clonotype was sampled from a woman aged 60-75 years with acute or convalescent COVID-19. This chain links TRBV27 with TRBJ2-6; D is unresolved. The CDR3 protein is CASSLSAVYGANVLTF. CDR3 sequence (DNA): TGTGCCAGCAGTTTATCCGCAGTTTATGGGGCCAACGTCCTGACTTTC.